These T cell receptor beta chains were read from a single sample in a study of lymphopenia after photon versus proton radiotherapy. Measured with immunoSEQ multiplex PCR; TCRdb has only the in-frame clones, and not every one. The sample gives 7,000 to 9,000 clones, 88% of which show up once; 20% to 25% is in the top ten. The material sequenced was peripheral blood, taken from a patient treated with photon-based radiotherapy. These TCRs come from an older man with cholangiocarcinoma. Each CDR3 is given with its conserved first and last residue. D genes are given only for firm matches. Only some rows state a clone size, as once, few, many or a class for expanded clones.

NA NA TRBJ2-5 TRBV11-2 CASSLEPGRIQETQYF TGTGCCAGCAGCTTAGAACCAGGACGGATACAAGAGACCCAGTACTTC
NA NA TRBJ2-7 TRBV6-6 CASAAGKYEQYF TGTGCCAGCGCGGCAGGGAAATACGAGCAGTACTTC
NA NA TRBJ1-1 TRBV6-5 CASSYWATGLTEAFF TGTGCCAGCAGTTATTGGGCTACAGGGCTGACTGAAGCTTTCTTT
NA NA TRBJ2-4 TRBV19 CASSIDVVTGAKNIQYF TGTGCCAGTAGTATAGATGTAGTTACAGGAGCCAAAAACATTCAGTACTTC
NA NA TRBJ2-6 TRBV18 CASSPGLLVSGANVLTF TGTGCCAGCTCACCGGGGCTTCTGGTCTCTGGGGCCAACGTCCTGACTTTC
NA NA TRBJ1-5 TRBV19 CASSGRDADNQPQHF TGTGCCAGTAGTGGCAGGGATGCGGACAATCAGCCCCAGCATTTT
NA TRBD2 TRBJ2-5 TRBV11-2 CASSLGRSGGAETQYF TGTGCCAGCAGCTTAGGACGTAGCGGGGGGGCGGAGACCCAGTACTTC
NA NA TRBJ2-6 TRBV5-1 CASSLHSPLRTVHSGANVLTF TGCGCCAGCAGCTTGCATTCTCCTCTTCGGACAGTCCACTCTGGGGCCAACGTCCTGACTTTC
medium-sized NA TRBJ2-1 TRBV19 CASKSGSYNEQFF TGTGCCAGTAAAAGCGGCTCCTACAATGAGCAGTTCTTC
NA NA TRBJ2-2 TRBV5-1 CASSGGTGNTGELFF TGCGCCAGCAGCGGGGGGACGGGTAACACCGGGGAGCTGTTTTTT
NA NA TRBJ1-1 TRBV5-1 CASSLIGGRGKTEAFF TGCGCCAGCAGCTTAATAGGGGGAAGGGGAAAGACTGAAGCTTTCTTT
medium-sized TRBD1 TRBJ2-2 TRBV5-1 CASSVGQGTGELFF TGCGCCAGCAGCGTCGGACAGGGGACCGGGGAGCTGTTTTTT
NA NA TRBJ2-7 TRBV7-7 CASSLGLDGTYEQYF TGTGCCAGCAGCTTAGGGCTGGACGGCACCTACGAGCAGTACTTC
NA NA TRBJ2-5 TRBV19 CASSDRHQETQYF TGTGCCAGTAGCGACAGGCACCAAGAGACCCAGTACTTC
NA NA TRBJ1-2 TRBV28 CASSLGNYGYTF TGTGCCAGCAGTTTGGGGAACTATGGCTACACCTTC
NA NA TRBJ1-2 TRBV6-6 CASRRQNYGYTF TGTGCCAGCAGGAGACAGAACTATGGCTACACCTTC
NA TRBD1 TRBJ2-2 TRBV7-2 CASSLSSGTGGHGELFF TGTGCCAGCAGCTTAAGTTCCGGGACAGGGGGTCACGGGGAGCTGTTTTTT
NA NA TRBJ2-6 TRBV19 CASSIVTGANVLTF TGTGCCAGTAGTATTGTAACTGGGGCCAACGTCCTGACTTTC
NA TRBD2 TRBJ2-7 TRBV28 CASSLLRGAYEQYF TGTGCCAGCAGTTTATTGCGGGGGGCCTACGAGCAGTACTTC
NA NA TRBJ1-6 TRBV10-3 CAISDPRGNSPLHF TGTGCCATCAGTGATCCCAGGGGCAATTCACCCCTCCACTTT
NA TRBD2 TRBJ2-2 TRBV7-9 CASSPSGVNTGELFF TGTGCCAGCAGCCCCAGCGGGGTTAACACCGGGGAGCTGTTTTTT
NA TRBD1 TRBJ2-5 TRBV27 CASSHDRDRGLETQYF TGTGCCAGCAGTCACGACCGGGACAGGGGGTTAGAGACCCAGTACTTC
NA NA TRBJ2-7 TRBV11-3 CASSLGTSEQYF TGTGCCAGCAGCTTAGGGACAAGCGAGCAGTACTTC
once NA TRBJ1-5 TRBV5-1 CASSLQGSDQPQHF TGCGCCAGCAGCTTGCAGGGTAGCGATCAGCCCCAGCATTTT
NA TRBD1 TRBJ1-2 TRBV30 CAWSEGQGSSGYTF TGTGCCTGGAGTGAGGGACAGGGGAGCTCTGGCTACACCTTC
NA NA TRBJ2-5 TRBV29-1 CSVPDLGETQYF TGCAGCGTCCCAGACCTTGGGGAGACCCAGTACTTC
NA NA TRBJ2-5 TRBV5-1 CASSYAEETQYF TGCGCCAGCAGCTACGCAGAAGAGACCCAGTACTTC
once NA TRBJ1-2 TRBV28 CASSLGMRDYGYTF TGTGCCAGCAGCCTAGGTATGCGGGACTATGGCTACACCTTC
NA NA TRBJ1-4 TRBV29-1 CSVPQDSSGEKLFF TGCAGCGTCCCACAGGACTCGTCCGGGGAAAAACTGTTTTTT
once NA TRBJ1-2 TRBV19 CASNLADYGYTF TGTGCCAGCAATTTGGCTGACTATGGCTACACCTTC
NA NA TRBJ2-6 TRBV6-1 CASDRLGSGANVLTF TGTGCCAGTGACAGGTTAGGCTCTGGGGCCAACGTCCTGACTTTC
NA NA TRBJ1-1 TRBV29-1 CSVTMGSTEAFF TGCAGCGTTACCATGGGGAGTACTGAAGCTTTCTTT
NA NA TRBJ1-1 TRBV2 CASSPAPGTGAFF TGTGCCAGCAGCCCGGCCCCCGGGACGGGAGCTTTCTTT
NA TRBD1 TRBJ1-4 TRBV7-2 CASSYRGSEKLFF TGTGCCAGCAGCTACAGGGGCTCCGAAAAACTGTTTTTT
NA NA TRBJ1-5 TRBV7-3 CASSSHSNQPQHF TGTGCCAGCAGCTCCCATAGCAATCAGCCCCAGCATTTT
NA NA TRBJ2-4 TRBV20-1 CSANAQNIQYF TGCAGTGCTAACGCCCAAAACATTCAGTACTTC
NA TRBD1 TRBJ2-5 TRBV10-1 CASREGRGQETQYF TGCGCCAGCAGAGAGGGCAGGGGGCAAGAGACCCAGTACTTC
NA TRBD1 TRBJ1-3 TRBV28 CASSLLKGQGNTIYF TGTGCCAGCAGTTTACTTAAGGGACAGGGGAACACCATATATTTT
few NA TRBJ2-7 TRBV6-5 CASLRLGSYEQYF TGTGCCAGTCTTAGACTGGGATCCTACGAGCAGTACTTC
NA NA TRBJ1-4 TRBV9 CASSPSGAGEKLFF TGTGCCAGCAGTCCCTCAGGGGCAGGAGAAAAACTGTTTTTT
NA TRBD1 TRBJ2-7 TRBV5-6 CASSLFDREYEQYF TGTGCCAGCAGCTTGTTCGACAGGGAATACGAGCAGTACTTC
NA TRBD2 TRBJ2-1 TRBV7-8 CASSTRLGGVNEQFF TGTGCCAGCAGCACCCGACTTGGGGGGGTCAATGAGCAGTTCTTC
NA TRBD1 TRBJ1-6 TRBV7-2 CASSPGTGKGPLHF TGTGCCAGCAGCCCCGGGACAGGGAAGGGACCCCTCCACTTT
NA NA TRBJ1-1 TRBV7-9 CASSSEGGRNTEAFF TGTGCCAGCAGCTCTGAGGGGGGGAGGAACACTGAAGCTTTCTTT
NA NA TRBJ2-3 TRBV27 CASSLKLEGEDTQYF TGTGCCAGCAGTTTAAAGTTGGAGGGGGAGGATACGCAGTATTTT
NA NA TRBJ2-5 TRBV18 CASSPVPVTRGWGEQYF TGTGCCAGCTCACCGGTTCCGGTTACGCGGGGCTGGGGGGAGCAGTACTTC
NA NA TRBJ1-6 TRBV9 CASSAQTAIYNSPLHF TGTGCCAGCAGCGCCCAGACAGCAATCTATAATTCACCCCTCCACTTT
NA TRBD1 TRBJ1-1 TRBV10-3 CAIRDRGTEAFF TGTGCCATCAGGGACAGGGGAACTGAAGCTTTCTTT
NA NA TRBJ1-1 TRBV30 CAWSGGVGTEAFF TGTGCCTGGAGTGGGGGGGTGGGCACTGAAGCTTTCTTT
once NA TRBJ1-1 TRBV11-2 CASSQNQGGTEAFF TGTGCCAGCAGCCAAAATCAGGGAGGCACTGAAGCTTTCTTT
NA NA TRBJ1-2 TRBV14 CASSQSISYGYTF TGTGCCAGCAGCCAGTCCATTAGCTATGGCTACACCTTC
NA NA TRBJ1-2 TRBV19 CANSSVQTPYGYTF TGTGCCAATAGTTCCGTCCAGACCCCCTATGGCTACACCTTC